This T cell receptor beta chain is from a study of T cells expressing NK-cell markers. Overall study results and limits: The same clonotypes also predominated in the CD3+CD56-NKG2C+ fraction of four donors.

As concerns this clonotype: Its specificity is not known.

TCRdb reprocessed the 5' RACE reads, with one entry per CDR3 protein and no DNA. The repertoire shows about 260,000 distinct CDR3 sequences; the top ten hold 0.39%. Germline V gene lookup returns CDR1 SQVTM and CDR2 ANQGSEA. The CDR3 length is 13 residues. The clonotype was recovered from a man between 18 and 29 years old in good health. The sequenced material came from blood T cells: a sorted CD56 or NKG2C T cell subset, CD4+ or CD8+ T cells, or bulk PBMC T cells (not recorded which). The chain recombines TRBV29-1 with TRBJ2-5; TCRdb selects TRBD2, and the lack of DNA leaves this call unchecked. The CDR3 is CSVGGRYRETQYF.